This TCR beta chain was documented in a study of metastatic and nonmetastatic thyroid tumors. Study background: Comparative analysis of repertoires was undertaken across blood and tumor or nodule tissue obtained from malignant and benign thyroid patients.

This clone appeared once. No antigen is known for it. Until they underwent thyroid surgery, no patient had received any treatment. In the original analysis: A distant-metastasis classifier for papillary thyroid cancer was built using CDR3 differences across clinicopathological groups. TCRdb reprocessed the PCR reads using MiXCR. These V and J calls are TCRdb output, not the study's own analysis. The sample comprises approximately 39,000 clones, less than 25% of which are singletons, and 15% to 17% rests with the top ten. Points from the study as a whole: Malignant thyroid tumors reportedly exceeded benign nodules significantly in TCR beta diversity, with the difference appearing in blood and tumor.

The sample was blood. The receptor was derived from a female donor with papillary thyroid cancer or a benign thyroid nodule (not recorded which). Some clones in this sample may be carry-over from other donors' samples.

This chain's CDR3 is CSASQDPAGAYFYNEQFF. The CDR3 bases are TGCAGTGCTAGTCAGGACCCAGCGGGAGCATATTTCTACAATGAGCAGTTCTTC. The rearrangement links TRBV20-1 to TRBJ2-1; TRBD2 agrees at 8 bases. Trimming cost V 3 bases and J 3 bases; bases outside gene matches: 16. CDR3 length equals 18 residues. The V gene's germline CDR1 is DFQATT and CDR2 SNEGSKA (reference sequence).